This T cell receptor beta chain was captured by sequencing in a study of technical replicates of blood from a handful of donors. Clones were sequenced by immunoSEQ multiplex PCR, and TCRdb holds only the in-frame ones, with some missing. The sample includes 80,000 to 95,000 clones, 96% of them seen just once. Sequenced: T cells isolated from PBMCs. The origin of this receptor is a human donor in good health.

The CDR3 loop reads CASRGGRLAGGSDTQYF. DNA of the CDR3: TGTGCCAGTCGGGGAGGCAGACTAGCGGGAGGTTCAGATACGCAGTATTTT. J is TRBJ2-3 and V is TRBV11-3; TRBD2 matches at 13 bases. The germline V gene has CDR1 SGHNT and CDR2 YENEEA. The CDR3 loop spans 17 amino acids. V lost 9 bases to trimming and J lost 4 bases; unmatched junction nucleotides: 13.